One sample yielded the 12 T cell receptor beta chains listed below, sequenced in a study of blood T cell repertoires in COVID-19. Here immunoSEQ multiplex PCR was the method, and the copy in TCRdb shows in-frame clones only, minus some. The sample shows roughly 160,000 clones, more than 85% of them seen only once. The sequenced sample consisted of PBMCs or T cells enriched from blood (not recorded which). The source of these receptors is a woman aged 50 to 65 who had recovered from COVID-19.

There are a few counts of this clone. The J gene is TRBJ1-2, the V gene TRBV5-1, with 8 bases fitting TRBD1. The CDR3 contains 15 residues. Germline assignment: CDR1 SGHRS and CDR2 YFSETQ. J was trimmed by 0 bases and V by 2 bases; bases with no gene match: 3. The CDR3: CASSFTGGANYGYTF. In DNA, the CDR3 is TGCGCCAGCAGCTTCACAGGGGGAGCTAACTATGGCTACACCTTC. The whole variable domain, filled in from reference TRBV5-1 and TRBJ1-2, reads KAGVTQTPRYLIKTRGQQVTLSCSPISGHRSVSWYQQTPGQGLQFLFEYFSETQRNKGNFPGRFSGRQFSNSRSEMNVSTLELGDSALYLCASSFTGGANYGYTFGSGTRLTVV.

This clone has more than one count but fewer than ten. This rearrangement joins TRBV18 to TRBJ1-2; tentative D call: TRBD1 (6 bases). This CDR3 region has 15 residues. Trimming left V 3 bases short and J 2 bases short, with 13 bases between. Germline V gene data show CDR1 as KGHSH and CDR2 as LQKENI. This CDR3 is CASSPDYRENYGYTF. In nucleotides, the CDR3 is TGTGCCAGCTCACCGGATTACAGGGAAAACTATGGCTACACCTTC.

The V call is TRBV1, the J call TRBJ2-3; TRBD2 is the table's D call, not checked against the DNA. TRBV1 is a pseudogene segment. The CDR3 covers 15 residues. The chain's CDR3 is CTSSRGKVSEDTQYF. The CDR3 DNA is TGCACCAGCAGCCGAGGAAAGGTTTCAGAGGATACGCAGTATTTT.

The chain joins TRBV3-1 (or the pseudogene TRBV3-2) to TRBJ1-1; 9 bases are a match to TRBD1. The junction had 8 bases not matched to a gene; V was cut back by 6 bases and J by 9 bases. CDR1 is LGHDT and CDR2 is YNNKEL in the germline V gene (reference sequence). The CDR3 has 13 amino acids. CDR3 DNA: TGTGCCAGCAGTACACAGGGGGCGCTTAAAGCTTTCTTT. As protein: CASSTQGALKAFF.

The chain recombines TRBV7-3 with TRBJ1-1; D may be TRBD1 (6 bases). The germline V gene encodes CDR1 SGHTA and CDR2 FQGTGA. V was trimmed by 3 bases and J by 3 bases, leaving 8 bases between them. The CDR3 runs to 13 residues. The chain's CDR3 is CASSFRTDTEAFF. The CDR3 coding sequence is TGTGCCAGCAGCTTCCGGACAGACACTGAAGCTTTCTTT.

This clone was observed a single time. This sequence joins TRBV7-9 and TRBJ1-2, with D tentatively TRBD1 (6 bases). This CDR3 region has 12 residues. Trimming took off 4 bases at V and 3 bases at J, with 6 bases between the two ends. From germline, CDR1 is SEHNR and CDR2 FQNEAQ (reference sequence). In nucleotides, the CDR3 is TGTGCCAGCAGCTGGACAGACTATGGCTACACCTTC. The encoded protein is CASSWTDYGYTF.

The rearrangement uses TRBV7-9 and TRBJ1-6; 11 bases map to TRBD1. Unmatched junction bases numbered 3, after V lost 8 bases and J lost 9 bases. The germline V gene encodes CDR1 SEHNR and CDR2 FQNEAQ (reference sequence). The CDR3 is 13 amino acids. In DNA, the CDR3 is TGTGCCAGCGGGACAGGGGGAAGTTCACCCCTCCACTTT. Protein: CASGTGGSSPLHF.

The V and J genes are TRBV19 and TRBJ2-2, with D unclear. The germline V and J ends were trimmed by 5 bases and 1 base, with 8 bases remaining between them. Germline V gives CDR1 LNHDA, CDR2 SQIVND (reference sequence). The CDR3 has 14 amino acids. The CDR3 sequence: CASSRHWNTGELFF. The CDR3 coding sequence is TGTGCCAGTAGTCGACATTGGAACACCGGGGAGCTGTTTTTT.

Regarding this clone: The identical CDR3 is also encoded by other nucleotide sequences in the sample. The rearrangement links TRBV19 to TRBJ2-1; D is uncertain. V dropped 1 base and J dropped 4 bases, with 5 bases sitting between them. The CDR3 runs to 13 residues. Germline V gene lookup returns CDR1 LNHDA and CDR2 SQIVND (reference sequence). CDR3 nucleotide sequence: TGTGCCAGTAGTATAGCCTTATACAATGAGCAGTTCTTC. Translation gives CASSIALYNEQFF. Full variable domain (missing parts from reference TRBV19 and TRBJ2-1): DGGITQSPKYLFRKEGQNVTLSCEQNLNHDAMYWYRQDPGQGLRLIYYSQIVNDFQKGDIAEGYSVSREKKESFPLTVTSAQKNPTAFYLCASSIALYNEQFFGPGTRLTVL.

This clone was found a few times. J is TRBJ2-7 and V is TRBV30, with TRBD1 as a possible D gene (6 bases). Between the trimmed V and J ends, which lost 2 bases and 2 bases, there was a span of 13 bases. Germline values: CDR1 GTSNPN, CDR2 SVGIG (reference sequence). This CDR3 spans 14 amino acids. The CDR3 bases are TGTGCCTGGAGTACAGGGACCGCGACCTACGAGCAGTACTTC. It codes for CAWSTGTATYEQYF.

This clone was found once. The rearrangement joins TRBV28 to TRBJ2-4, with 11 bases lining up with TRBD2. The V gene's germline CDR1 is MDHEN and CDR2 SYDVKM. After removal of 4 bases from V and 7 bases from J, the junction contained 0 bases not matched to a gene. The CDR3 covers 13 residues. The CDR3, as DNA: TGTGCCAGCAGTTGGACTAGCGGGAACATTCAGTACTTC. Protein: CASSWTSGNIQYF.

This chain uses TRBV7-9 with TRBJ1-2; perhaps TRBD1 as D (6 bases). This CDR3 has 14 amino acids. Germline V gene data show CDR1 as SEHNR and CDR2 as FQNEAQ (reference sequence). With 1 base removed from V and 8 bases from J, the gap between germline ends came to 14 bases. The CDR3 nucleotides are TGTGCCAGCAGCTTAGGCGGGGGCGCGGTCGGCTACACCTTC. Its translation is CASSLGGGAVGYTF.